One and the same sample provided the 20 T cell receptor beta chains below, sequenced in a study of blood T cell repertoires in COVID-19. The method was immunoSEQ multiplex PCR; TCRdb's version includes in-frame clones alone and lacks a portion of them. The sample lists 50,000 to 65,000 clones, 70% to 90% occurring once. Sequences were obtained from peripheral blood. These receptors were obtained from a human donor in a cohort sampled during active COVID-19.

This sequence joins TRBV2 and TRBJ2-5, with 7 bases that match TRBD1. The CDR3 runs 16 residues. Trimming took 2 bases from V and 4 from J; bases not matched to a gene: 10. The V gene's germline CDR1 is SNHLY and CDR2 FYNNEI. The CDR3, as DNA: TGTGCCAGCAGTGAATCCCACAGGGGTTTGTTAGAGACCCAGTACTTC. Its translation: CASSESHRGLLETQYF. The entire variable domain, with the rest obtained from reference TRBV2 and TRBJ2-5, is as follows: EPEVTQTPSHQVTQMGQEVILRCVPISNHLYFYWYRQILGQKVEFLVSFYNNEISEKSEIFDDQFSVERPDGSNFTLKIRSTKLEDSAMYFCASSESHRGLLETQYFGPGTRLLVL.

The chain joins TRBV9 to TRBJ2-7, with TRBD2 matching over 10 bases. Germline CDR1 reads SGDLS; CDR2 reads YYNGEE. The CDR3 loop spans 15 amino acids. V was clipped by 2 bases and J by 0 bases; unmatched bases: 2. The CDR3 bases are TGTGCCAGCAGCGTCTCTAGCGGGAGCTCCTACGAGCAGTACTTC. Encoded protein: CASSVSSGSSYEQYF.

This chain connects TRBV5-1 to TRBJ2-4, with 14 bases matching TRBD2. Germline V gene data show CDR1 as SGHRS and CDR2 as YFSETQ. The CDR3 has 19 amino acids. V lost 0 bases, J lost 3 bases, and 8 bases stayed unmatched. The CDR3 here is CASSLGLAGGPLLKNIQYF. CDR3 nucleotides: TGCGCCAGCAGCTTGGGACTAGCGGGGGGGCCCCTGCTCAAAAACATTCAGTACTTC. Complete variable domain (other parts from reference TRBV5-1 and TRBJ2-4): KAGVTQTPRYLIKTRGQQVTLSCSPISGHRSVSWYQQTPGQGLQFLFEYFSETQRNKGNFPGRFSGRQFSNSRSEMNVSTLELGDSALYLCASSLGLAGGPLLKNIQYFGAGTRLSVL.

In its sample, this clone was seen once. The rearrangement uses TRBV2 and TRBJ1-5; a weak D match, TRBD1 (5 bases). Trimming removed 6 bases at V and 3 bases at J, with 15 bases between. The CDR3 has 15 residues. Germline V lookup: CDR1 SNHLY, CDR2 FYNNEI. CDR3 region: CASSDQQGDNQPQHF. The CDR3 region has the DNA TGTGCCAGCAGCGACCAGCAAGGGGACAATCAGCCCCAGCATTTT.

The rearrangement joins TRBV6-6 to TRBJ1-1; TRBD1 might be the D (6 bases). This CDR3 has 14 residues. V lost 6 bases, J lost 8 bases, and 19 bases lay in between. The germline gives CDR1 MNHNY, CDR2 SVGAGI (reference sequence). The CDR3 here is CASSKDRLPTEAFF. The CDR3 DNA follows: TGTGCCAGCAGCAAGGACAGACTACCTACAGAAGCTTTCTTT.

The chain recombines TRBV7-6 with TRBJ2-5; 11 nucleotides match TRBD2. The CDR3 extends over 17 amino acids. Germline lookup yields CDR1 SGHVS and CDR2 FNYEAQ. V shed 2 bases, J shed 5 bases, and the junction held 10 bases outside the gene matches. For the CDR3, the DNA is TGTGCCAGCAGCTTATCCCGTAGCGGGAGGGCCACCGAGACCCAGTACTTC. Translating gives CASSLSRSGRATETQYF.

This clone appeared once. The chain links TRBV19 to TRBJ2-7, with TRBD2 matching over 7 bases. Trimming cost V 5 bases and J 4 bases; bases outside gene matches: 14. Germline V gene sequence: CDR1 LNHDA, CDR2 SQIVND (reference sequence). The CDR3 consists of 16 residues. CDR3 DNA sequence: TGTGCCAGTAGTCCCCGGGAGGCGGGCCTCTGGTACGAGCAGTACTTC. Its protein product is CASSPREAGLWYEQYF.

The chain links TRBV19 to TRBJ1-2; TRBD1 agrees at 9 bases. J lost 0 bases, V lost 3 bases, and 5 bases had no gene match. Germline V gives CDR1 LNHDA, CDR2 SQIVND (reference sequence). There are 16 residues in the CDR3. CDR3 protein: CASSIGQGRANYGYTF. The CDR3 DNA sequence: TGTGCCAGTAGTATCGGACAGGGGCGGGCTAACTATGGCTACACCTTC.

This clone was seen once. The chain uses TRBV28 and TRBJ1-2, with D unresolved. The length of the CDR3 is 12 residues. Trimming removed 4 bases at V and 7 bases at J, with 10 bases between. The germline V gene encodes CDR1 MDHEN and CDR2 SYDVKM. In nucleotides, the CDR3 is TGTGCCAGCAGTTCCCTAGCGGGTGGCTACACCTTC. It is translated as CASSSLAGGYTF.

This chain joins TRBV7-2 and TRBJ1-1, with 7 positions matching TRBD1. The CDR3 loop spans 14 amino acids. Trimming at V came to 5 bases and at J to 0 bases, leaving 3 bases not matched to a gene. The V gene's germline CDR1 is SGHTA and CDR2 FQGNSA. Written as DNA, the CDR3 is TGTGCCAGCAGCCCCCAGGGGGTGAACACTGAAGCTTTCTTT. This sequence encodes CASSPQGVNTEAFF.

V usage is TRBV7-9 and J usage is TRBJ2-2; TRBD2 might be the D (5 bases). Germline loops: CDR1 SEHNR, CDR2 FQNEAQ (reference sequence). The CDR3 has 14 amino acids. V was cut by 8 bases and J by 6 bases, with 16 bases left in between. The CDR3 sequence: CASHKELRAGELFF. CDR3 DNA: TGTGCCAGCCACAAGGAACTGAGGGCCGGGGAGCTGTTTTTT.

This clone has more than one count but fewer than ten. The rearrangement joins TRBV28 to TRBJ1-5; possible D gene TRBD1, 6 bases. The CDR3 length is 12 residues. CDR1 is MDHEN, CDR2 SYDVKM, per germline. Trimming removed 7 bases at V and 9 bases at J, with 13 bases between. CDR3 loop: CASTGGLMPQHF. DNA for the CDR3: TGTGCCAGCACTGGGGGCCTGATGCCCCAGCATTTT.

V is TRBV5-4 and J is TRBJ1-1; D remains unclear. V was pared by 4 bases and J by 3 bases, with 10 bases between. The CDR3 sequence is 13 residues long. Germline CDR1 is SGHNT and CDR2 is YYREEE (reference sequence). The CDR3 loop is CASSPTGDTEAFF. CDR3 sequence (DNA): TGTGCCAGCAGCCCTACGGGTGACACTGAAGCTTTCTTT.

The chain joins TRBV7-6 to TRBJ1-4; a weak D match, TRBD1 (5 bases). In germline, CDR1 is SGHVS, CDR2 FNYEAQ. This CDR3 is 12 amino acids long. Trimming took 5 bases from V and 6 from J, leaving 7 bases between them. CDR3 sequence (DNA): TGTGCCAGCAGCCCAGGGTATGAAAAACTGTTTTTT. Translating it yields CASSPGYEKLFF. The full variable domain, in which reference TRBV7-6 and TRBJ1-4 provide the parts outside the CDR3, is GAGVSQSPRYKVTKRGQDVALRCDPISGHVSLYWYRQALGQGPEFLTYFNYEAQQDKSGLPNDRFSAERPEGSISTLTIQRTEQRDSAMYRCASSPGYEKLFFGSGTQLSVL.

The CDR3 region is CASSLGWDRMGNSPLHF. CDR3 nucleotide sequence: TGCGCCAGCAGCTTGGGATGGGACAGAATGGGTAATTCACCCCTCCACTTT. The chain joins TRBV5-1 to TRBJ1-6, with TRBD1 identical over 7 bases. Unmatched junction bases numbered 9, after V lost 0 bases and J lost 6 bases. The CDR3 extends over 17 amino acids. Germline assignment: CDR1 SGHRS and CDR2 YFSETQ. The variable domain in full, with the rest retrieved from reference TRBV5-1 and TRBJ1-6, is KAGVTQTPRYLIKTRGQQVTLSCSPISGHRSVSWYQQTPGQGLQFLFEYFSETQRNKGNFPGRFSGRQFSNSRSEMNVSTLELGDSALYLCASSLGWDRMGNSPLHFGNGTRLTVT.

The chain uses TRBV5-5 and TRBJ2-2; unclear D gene. Trimming cost V 0 bases and J 1 base, with 4 bases left between them. CDR1 and CDR2 from the germline V gene are SGHKS and YYEKEE (reference sequence). This CDR3 region has 14 residues. The CDR3 DNA reads TGTGCCAGCAGCTTGGGGCAGAACACCGGGGAGCTGTTTTTT. Translated, it gives CASSLGQNTGELFF.

The V call is TRBV19, the J call TRBJ1-2; 11 positions match TRBD1. Trimming cost V 10 bases and J 2 bases; bases outside gene matches: 9. Germline V gives CDR1 LNHDA, CDR2 SQIVND (reference sequence). This CDR3 has 15 amino acids. CDR3 coding DNA: TGTGCCACCGGGACAGGGGGGGGAGCGAACTATGGCTACACCTTC. It encodes CATGTGGGANYGYTF.

This chain links TRBV9 with TRBJ2-7; tentative D call: TRBD2 (6 bases). The CDR3 runs to 15 residues. CDR1 is SGDLS, CDR2 YYNGEE, per germline. V was clipped by 0 bases and J by 3 bases, with 13 bases between them. The CDR3 DNA is TGTGCCAGCAGCGTAGTAGGCGGGGAAAGCTACGAGCAGTACTTC. Translated: CASSVVGGESYEQYF. Full variable domain (remainder filled in from reference TRBV9 and TRBJ2-7): DSGVTQTPKHLITATGQRVTLRCSPRSGDLSVYWYQQSLDQGLQFLIQYYNGEERAKGNILERFSAQQFPDLHSELNLSSLELGDSALYFCASSVVGGESYEQYFGPGTRLTVT.

The chain combines TRBV5-6 with TRBJ1-3, with 11 positions matching TRBD1. The ends lost 3 bases at V and 2 bases at J; junction bases unmatched: 7. This CDR3 comprises 17 residues. Germline CDR1 and CDR2: SGHDT and YYEEEE. The CDR3 protein is CASSSTGTGGTGNTIYF. The CDR3 bases are TGTGCCAGCAGCTCCACCGGGACAGGGGGGACTGGAAACACCATATATTTT.

Comments on this clone: Additional DNA sequences in this sample encode the identical CDR3. The chain links TRBV4-3 to TRBJ1-1, with D unclear. V gave up 4 bases and J gave up 1 base, with 7 bases separating them. The CDR3 is 13 residues long. Germline CDR1 is LGHNA and CDR2 is YSLEER. CDR3: CASSRTGNTEAFF. The CDR3, as DNA: TGCGCCAGCAGCCGCACCGGGAACACTGAAGCTTTCTTT.